The 23 T cell receptor beta chains presented below share a single source sample, sequenced in a study of regulatory T cells in long-lasting Graves disease. Time point specified: newly diagnosed GD, antithyroid drugs for less than 3 months. Following extraction of RNA from PBMCs, that RNA was used to make the TCR library. Libraries of TCR beta came from iRepertoire HTBI primers plus Arm-PCR of CDR3 regions. MiXCR was run by TCRdb on the multiplex PCR reads, yielding one entry per CDR3 protein. This table holds 500,000 or so distinct CDR3 sequences, about 16% found once. A further study also used this sample, focusing on T cells in Graves' hyperthyroidism and ophthalmopathy.

The sequencing here drew on peripheral blood mononuclear cells (PBMCs), taken at new diagnosis, from a patient treated with antithyroid drugs. These receptors were obtained from a woman aged 40 to 65 with Graves disease.

This clonotype was seen at least ten times. A junction boundary mismatches the germline segment, possibly from a read error. This chain connects TRBV6-5 to TRBJ2-3; D is undetermined. The germline CDR1 and CDR2 sequences are MNHEY and SVGAGI. The CDR3 is 15 amino acids. CDR3 protein: CASSFGPSVDPQTVF. CDR3 bases: TGTGCCAGCAGTTTTGGCCCCTCAGTCGATCCTCAGACGGTATTT.

This clonotype turned up a few times. This chain uses TRBV7-3 with TRBJ1-1, with D hard to call. The germline V and J ends were trimmed by 0 bases and 4 bases, with 9 bases remaining between them. Per the germline V gene, CDR1 is SGHTA and CDR2 is FQGTGA. The CDR3 loop spans 14 amino acids. The CDR3 loop is CASSLTEGSTEAFF. The CDR3 DNA sequence: TGTGCCAGCAGCTTAACGGAGGGTAGCACTGAAGCTTTCTTT.

The V and J genes are TRBV4-1 and TRBJ1-4; 10 bases are a match to TRBD1. The CDR3 consists of 15 residues. The junction had 8 bases not matched to a gene; V was cut back by 5 bases and J by 8 bases. CDR1 is MGHRA, CDR2 YSYEKL, per germline. CDR3 in DNA: TGCGCCAGCAGCTACCCCGGGACAGGGGACGAAAAACTGTTTTTT. Protein: CASSYPGTGDEKLFF.

This clonotype was detected many times. This chain connects TRBV27 to TRBJ2-3; D remains ambiguous. With 5 bases removed from V and 1 base from J, the gap between germline ends came to 7 bases. The CDR3 loop spans 13 amino acids. Germline V gives CDR1 MNHEY, CDR2 SMNVEV (reference sequence). The CDR3 region has the DNA TGTGCCAGCAGTATGAGGCGCACAGATACGCAGTATTTT. Protein product: CASSMRRTDTQYF.

V usage is TRBV20-1 and J usage is TRBJ2-2, with TRBD1 matching 8 bases. The CDR3 loop spans 16 amino acids. Per germline, CDR1 DFQATT and CDR2 SNEGSKA (reference sequence). V lost 2 bases to trimming and J lost 0 bases; unmatched junction nucleotides: 5. CDR3 bases: TGCAGTGCTAGATGGCCAGGGGGCCCGAACACCGGGGAGCTGTTTTTT. It is translated as CSARWPGGPNTGELFF.

This clonotype was detected a few times. The chain uses TRBV4-1 and TRBJ2-2; D might be TRBD1 or TRBD2, each matching 6 bases. CDR1 and CDR2 from the germline V gene are MGHRA and YSYEKL. Trimming cost V 4 bases and J 3 bases, with 12 bases left between them. The CDR3 extends over 15 amino acids. As DNA, the CDR3 is TGCGCCAGCAGCCGTGGGGGGCCGGACACCGGGGAGCTGTTTTTT. This sequence encodes CASSRGGPDTGELFF.

This chain uses TRBV5-1 with TRBJ1-2; possibly TRBD1 for D (5 bases). The CDR3 totals 12 residues. V was cut by 7 bases and J by 7 bases, with 14 bases left in between. Germline V gene lookup returns CDR1 SGHRS and CDR2 YFSETQ. The CDR3 reads CASAGGDSGYTF. The CDR3 DNA reads TGCGCCAGCGCGGGGGGGGACTCTGGCTACACCTTC.

Here the CDR3 DNA reads TGCAGCGTTGAAGATCAAGGGGGCCTCTATGGCTACACCTTC. Translated, it gives CSVEDQGGLYGYTF. The chain is built from TRBV29-1 and TRBJ1-2, with TRBD1 matching over 7 bases. This CDR3 contains 14 residues. J lost 4 bases, V lost 0 bases, and 5 bases had no gene match. CDR1 is SQVTM and CDR2 is ANQGSEA in the germline V gene.

The chain joins TRBV6-2 or TRBV6-3 to TRBJ2-5; D call uncertain. V lost 2 bases and J lost 1, with 8 bases in between. This CDR3 comprises 14 residues. The germline V gene encodes CDR1 MNHEY and CDR2 SVGEGT. CDR3 sequence (DNA): TGTGCCAGCAGTTACGGACGGTCCCAAGAGACCCAGTACTTC. Protein product: CASSYGRSQETQYF.

This clonotype was counted at least ten times. The chain is built from TRBV10-3 and TRBJ1-1, with 9 bases fitting TRBD1. This CDR3 has 13 amino acids. Germline-derived CDR1 and CDR2 are ENHRY and SYGVKD. V was clipped by 11 bases and J by 3 bases; unmatched bases: 7. Written as DNA, the CDR3 is TGTGCCGTAGGACAGGGGTTGGACACTGAAGCTTTCTTT. Its translation is CAVGQGLDTEAFF.

Many counts were recorded for this clonotype. This chain connects TRBV24-1 to TRBJ2-1; 8 bases line up with TRBD2. The CDR3 loop spans 18 amino acids. From germline, CDR1 is KGHDR and CDR2 SFDVKD. V shed 5 bases, J shed 5 bases, and the junction held 16 bases outside the gene matches. The CDR3 is CATSASIIQRGSNNEQFF. In DNA, the CDR3 is TGTGCCACCAGTGCCTCCATCATACAGCGGGGGTCGAACAATGAGCAGTTCTTC.

This clonotype was counted between two and nine times. CDR3 DNA sequence: TGTGCCAGCAGGGGACAGGGGTTGATTCAGCCCCAGCATTTT. This gives the protein CASRGQGLIQPQHF. J is TRBJ1-5 and V is TRBV5-4; TRBD1 agrees at 10 bases. CDR1 and CDR2 from the germline V gene are SGHNT and YYREEE (reference sequence). The junction had 5 bases not matched to a gene; V was cut back by 5 bases and J by 6 bases. The CDR3 sequence is 14 residues long.

Many counts were recorded for this clonotype. The J gene is TRBJ1-1, the V gene TRBV2, with TRBD1 identical over 9 bases. V lost 4 bases and J lost 11; bases outside the gene matches: 14. This CDR3 is built from 15 residues. Per the germline V gene, CDR1 is SNHLY and CDR2 is FYNNEI. The CDR3 DNA sequence: TGTGCCAGCAGTGCCCCAACAGGGGGCGCGGAATTGGCTTTCTTT. This translates into CASSAPTGGAELAFF.

J is TRBJ1-1 and V is TRBV29-1; D unclear. The CDR3 loop spans 11 amino acids. The V end was cut by 7 bases, the J end by 1 base, with 7 bases between. CDR1 and CDR2 (germline): SQVTM, ANQGSEA. The CDR3 DNA sequence: TGCAGCGCCTTCAAGAACACTGAAGCTTTCTTT. It specifies CSAFKNTEAFF.

This clonotype was seen at least ten times. The chain couples TRBV12-3 or TRBV12-4 to TRBJ2-7; possible D gene TRBD2, 6 bases. The V gene lost 3 bases and the J gene lost 0 bases, with 18 bases spanning the gap. This CDR3 region has 17 residues. The CDR3 region has the DNA TGTGCCAGCAGTTTTCCCGGGGTGGGGGACTTCTCCTACGAGCAGTACTTC. It translates to CASSFPGVGDFSYEQYF.

This clonotype showed up many times. This chain joins TRBV2 and TRBJ2-1, with D hard to call. This CDR3 comprises 12 residues. CDR1 is SNHLY and CDR2 is FYNNEI in the germline V gene. Trimming shortened V by 6 bases and J by 4 bases, and 7 bases separated the two germline ends. The CDR3 reads CASSPTYNEQFF. CDR3 nucleotide sequence: TGTGCCAGCAGCCCAACATACAATGAGCAGTTCTTC. The full variable domain, with the rest looked up from reference TRBV2 and TRBJ2-1, is EPEVTQTPSHQVTQMGQEVILRCVPISNHLYFYWYRQILGQKVEFLVSFYNNEISEKSEIFDDQFSVERPDGSNFTLKIRSTKLEDSAMYFCASSPTYNEQFFGPGTRLTVL.

A remark on this clonotype: Possible read error: a much larger clone is one base away. The V gene is TRBV6-2 or TRBV6-3, the J gene TRBJ1-1; D call uncertain. The CDR3 sequence is 14 residues long. V lost 6 bases and J 7 bases, leaving 18 bases between the germline ends. From germline, CDR1 is MNHEY and CDR2 SVGEGT. CDR3 nucleotides: TGTGCCAGCAGCGAGAAGGTGGAGGCGTGTGAAGCTTTCTTT. Its translation: CASSEKVEACEAFF.

This clonotype was counted ten times or more. The chain uses TRBV12-3 or TRBV12-4 and TRBJ1-4, with D unclear. Trimming cost V 3 bases and J 3 bases, with 11 bases left between them. The CDR3 runs 15 residues. The CDR3 bases are TGTGCCAGCAGTTTGAGACGGCACTCTAATGAAAAACTGTTTTTT. It specifies CASSLRRHSNEKLFF.

This clonotype has only a few counts. The chain combines TRBV10-3 with TRBJ2-2; 12 positions agree with TRBD2. The CDR3 has 15 residues. Trimming cost V 4 bases and J 3 bases; bases outside gene matches: 0. CDR1 ENHRY and CDR2 SYGVKD come from the germline V gene. The CDR3 here is CAISGTSGDTGELFF. The DNA of the CDR3 is TGTGCCATCAGTGGGACTAGCGGGGACACCGGGGAGCTGTTTTTT.

This clonotype was seen ten or more times. The chain joins TRBV11-2 to TRBJ2-7; D is unresolved. V was shortened by 5 bases and J by 0 bases, with 8 bases between the two germline ends. Germline CDR1 is SGHAT and CDR2 is FQNNGV. This CDR3 spans 13 amino acids. CDR3 DNA: TGTGCCAGCAGCATGTACCCCTCCTACGAGCAGTACTTC. This translates into CASSMYPSYEQYF.

The table lists this clonotype with many counts. The chain employs TRBV5-1 and TRBJ2-1, with 8 positions matching TRBD2. V shed 2 bases, J shed 3 bases, and the junction held 4 bases outside the gene matches. CDR1 SGHRS and CDR2 YFSETQ come from the germline V gene. This CDR3 comprises 15 residues. The CDR3 DNA follows: TGCGCCAGCAGCTTAAGCGGGGGCGACTACAATGAGCAGTTCTTC. Amino acids: CASSLSGGDYNEQFF. The full variable domain, its missing parts supplied by reference TRBV5-1 and TRBJ2-1, is KAGVTQTPRYLIKTRGQQVTLSCSPISGHRSVSWYQQTPGQGLQFLFEYFSETQRNKGNFPGRFSGRQFSNSRSEMNVSTLELGDSALYLCASSLSGGDYNEQFFGPGTRLTVL.

This chain links TRBV28 with TRBJ2-1; 10 bases align to TRBD1. The CDR3 sequence is 16 residues long. V dropped 4 bases and J dropped 7; count of bases not matched to a gene: 10. Looked up from germline, CDR1 is MDHEN and CDR2 is SYDVKM. The CDR3 DNA reads as TGTGCCAGCAGTTCTATCGGACAGGGGGTTGGGAATGAGCAGTTCTTC. Protein product: CASSSIGQGVGNEQFF.

The table lists this clonotype with a few counts. The CDR3 loop reads CASSYGRGGPSTDTQYF. In DNA, the CDR3 is TGTGCCAGCAGTTACGGGCGGGGGGGCCCCAGCACAGATACGCAGTATTTT. The chain has TRBV6-2 or TRBV6-3 and TRBJ2-3; TRBD2 matches 9 bases. Germline V gene sequence: CDR1 MNHEY, CDR2 SVGEGT. J gave up 0 bases and V 2 bases, and 6 bases lay outside the gene matches. This CDR3 is 17 amino acids long.